The rows below give T cell receptor beta chains drawn from one sample of a study of blood T cell repertoires in COVID-19. Some clones are missing from TCRdb's copy, which holds only in-frame ones; the method was immunoSEQ multiplex PCR. The sample has about 69,000 clones; around 87% are singletons. The sample taken for sequencing was peripheral blood. All receptors derive from a man aged 50 or older with acute or convalescent COVID-19. Each CDR3 is given with its conserved first and last residue. The order of the fields is D gene, V gene, J gene, clone size, CDR3 protein, CDR3 DNA. The D gene is left open where the match is weak. The size entry is marked missing in some rows and otherwise reads once, few, many or a size class.

-,TRBV9,TRBJ1-6,-,CASSVDTFGNSPLHF,TGTGCCAGCAGCGTAGACACCTTCGGGAATTCACCCCTCCACTTT
-,TRBV19,TRBJ2-3,few,CASSIGAGLTDTQYF,TGTGCCAGTAGTATTGGGGCAGGGCTCACAGATACGCAGTATTTT
-,TRBV24-1,TRBJ1-2,-,CATSDPGEGYTF,TGTGCCACCAGTGATCCAGGGGAAGGCTACACCTTC
-,TRBV24-1,TRBJ1-2,once,CATSEPTTGKDGYTF,TGTGCCACCAGTGAACCCACCACAGGGAAGGATGGCTACACCTTC
-,TRBV19,TRBJ2-7,-,CASSVGGYEQYF,TGTGCCAGTAGTGTTGGGGGGTACGAGCAGTACTTC
TRBD1,TRBV24-1,TRBJ1-2,-,CATSGRGLNYGYTF,TGTGCCACCAGTGGAAGGGGGCTCAACTATGGCTACACCTTC
TRBD2,TRBV24-1,TRBJ2-1,-,CATAPVAGGGDEQFF,TGTGCCACCGCCCCCGTGGCGGGAGGGGGGGATGAGCAGTTCTTC
-,TRBV25-1,TRBJ1-6,-,CASSEYRDSPLHF,TGTGCCAGCAGTGAATACCGAGATTCACCCCTCCACTTT
TRBD1,TRBV6-1,TRBJ1-1,-,CASSEEVGQGTEAFF,TGTGCCAGCAGTGAAGAGGTGGGACAGGGGACTGAAGCTTTCTTT
-,TRBV9,TRBJ2-7,-,CASSSGTGDEQYF,TGTGCCAGCAGCTCCGGAACAGGCGACGAGCAGTACTTC
TRBD2,TRBV2,TRBJ2-3,-,CASSLAGEGDTDTQYF,TGTGCCAGCAGTCTAGCGGGAGAGGGAGACACAGATACGCAGTATTTT
-,TRBV9,TRBJ2-2,-,CASSVEGGGELFF,TGTGCCAGCAGCGTAGAAGGAGGCGGGGAGCTGTTTTTT
TRBD1,TRBV14,TRBJ1-1,-,CASSRLTLRQGLPPPPFF,TGTGCCAGCAGCCGCCTGACCTTAAGACAGGGGCTGCCGCCACCGCCTTTCTTT
TRBD2,TRBV15,TRBJ2-3,-,CATLEADRAEREEADTQYF,TGTGCCACCCTGGAGGCAGACAGGGCTGAGCGGGAGGAAGCAGATACGCAGTATTTT
-,TRBV5-1,TRBJ2-7,-,CASSLTPHGSSYEQYF,TGCGCCAGCAGCTTGACCCCACACGGGAGCTCCTACGAGCAGTACTTC
TRBD2,TRBV4-3,TRBJ2-1,-,CASSQGGPAIAGYNEQFF,TGCGCCAGCAGCCAAGGGGGCCCGGCGATAGCGGGGTACAATGAGCAGTTCTTC
TRBD1,TRBV5-4,TRBJ1-6,-,CASSLVTGVFNSPLHF,TGTGCCAGCAGCTTGGTAACAGGGGTATTCAATTCACCCCTCCACTTT
TRBD1,TRBV24-1,TRBJ2-1,-,CATSRQGANEQFF,TGTGCCACCAGTCGGCAGGGGGCTAATGAGCAGTTCTTC
-,TRBV2,TRBJ2-6,once,CASSEALQLSGANVLTF,TGTGCCAGCAGTGAAGCGCTTCAACTCTCTGGGGCCAACGTCCTGACTTTC
-,TRBV18,TRBJ2-5,-,CASSALLETQYF,TGTGCCAGCTCAGCACTTCTGGAGACCCAGTACTTC
-,TRBV11-2,TRBJ2-1,-,CASSLDKTRGREQFF,TGTGCCAGCAGCTTAGATAAAACGCGGGGGCGTGAGCAGTTCTTC
TRBD2,TRBV3-1/TRBV3-2,TRBJ2-7,-,CASSPPGLANDEQYF,TGTGCCAGCAGCCCTCCGGGACTAGCGAATGACGAGCAGTACTTC
TRBD1,TRBV12-3/TRBV12-4,TRBJ1-1,-,CASLRDRAGEAFF,TGTGCCAGCCTCCGGGACAGGGCGGGTGAAGCTTTCTTT
-,TRBV7-2,TRBJ1-2,-,CASSLAPGDYGYTF,TGTGCCAGCAGCTTAGCTCCAGGTGACTATGGCTACACCTTC
-,TRBV5-4,TRBJ1-3,-,CASSLDRADTIYF,TGTGCCAGCAGCTTGGACAGGGCCGACACCATATATTTT
-,TRBV12-3/TRBV12-4,TRBJ1-1,-,CASNMTLNTEAFF,TGTGCCAGCAATATGACACTGAACACTGAAGCTTTCTTT
TRBD2,TRBV24-1,TRBJ2-2,-,CATSKSGTDTGELFF,TGTGCCACCAGCAAAAGCGGGACGGACACCGGGGAGCTGTTTTTT